Below are 19 T cell receptor beta chains sequenced from a single sample in a study of T cell repertoires in cytomegalovirus infection. TCRdb re-called the reads through MiXCR, storing one row per CDR3 protein. The table lists approximately 630,000 distinct CDR3 sequences, 20% to 25% of them singletons. Sample: CD8+ T cells from PBMCs. Receptors were obtained from a human donor in good health (CMV status not recorded). Some clones in this sample may be carry-over from other donors' samples.

V and J are TRBV5-6 and TRBJ1-1; D uncertain. Trimming removed 2 bases from V and 10 bases from J, with 15 bases in between. This CDR3 region has 13 residues. Germline V CDR1 and CDR2: SGHDT, YYEEEE. CDR3 sequence reads: CASSLRTPERAFF. In DNA, the CDR3 is TGTGCCAGCAGCTTAAGGACCCCGGAGAGAGCTTTCTTT. The full variable domain, completed using reference TRBV5-6 and TRBJ1-1, is DAGVTQSPTHLIKTRGQQVTLRCSPKSGHDTVSWYQQALGQGPQFIFQYYEEEERQRGNFPDRFSGHQFPNYSSELNVNALLLGDSALYLCASSLRTPERAFFGQGTRLTVV.

This sequence joins TRBV28 and TRBJ2-7, with D tentatively TRBD1 or TRBD2 (5 bases each). The CDR3 consists of 14 residues. V was clipped by 3 bases and J by 3 bases, with 12 bases between them. Germline CDR1 and CDR2: MDHEN and SYDVKM. CDR3 amino acids: CASSFTRGDYEQYF. The CDR3 DNA sequence: TGTGCCAGCAGTTTTACGAGGGGAGACTACGAGCAGTACTTC. The full variable domain, completed using reference TRBV28 and TRBJ2-7, is DVKVTQSSRYLVKRTGEKVFLECVQDMDHENMFWYRQDPGLGLRLIYFSYDVKMKEKGDIPEGYSVSREKKERFSLILESASTNQTSMYLCASSFTRGDYEQYFGPGTRLTVT.

The chain recombines TRBV6-5 with TRBJ2-5; TRBD2 might be the D (5 bases). V lost 4 bases to trimming and J lost 4 bases, with 13 bases between them. CDR1 is MNHEY and CDR2 is SVGAGI in the germline V gene. This CDR3 spans 14 amino acids. As DNA, the CDR3 is TGTGCCAGCAGTTCACGAGGGTACCGAGAGACCCAGTACTTC. Encoded protein: CASSSRGYRETQYF.

This chain joins TRBV9 and TRBJ2-5, with 7 bases fitting TRBD2. Germline values: CDR1 SGDLS, CDR2 YYNGEE. V lost 2 bases and J lost 3; bases outside the gene matches: 7. The CDR3 contains 15 residues. CDR3 sequence reads: CASSVTGTTKETQYF. The DNA of the CDR3 is TGTGCCAGCAGCGTCACCGGGACTACTAAAGAGACCCAGTACTTC.

The chain uses TRBV20-1 and TRBJ2-1, with 16 nucleotides matching TRBD2. The germline V gene encodes CDR1 DFQATT and CDR2 SNEGSKA (reference sequence). The CDR3 covers 14 residues. The DNA of the CDR3 is TGCAGCGTGGGACTAGCGGGGGGGTTCAATGAGCAGTTCTTC. It translates to CSVGLAGGFNEQFF.

This clonotype was counted many times. The chain carries TRBV7-9 and TRBJ2-7, with no clear D. The CDR3 is 14 residues long. V lost 2 bases and J 3 bases, leaving 11 bases between the germline ends. Germline values: CDR1 SEHNR, CDR2 FQNEAQ (reference sequence). The CDR3 loop is CASSLYSQDYEQYV. In nucleotides, the CDR3 is TGTGCCAGCAGCTTATATAGTCAGGACTACGAGCAGTACGTC.

This clonotype was counted ten times or more. The genes are TRBV7-8 and TRBJ2-2; 7 nucleotides align to TRBD2. This CDR3 is 13 amino acids long. Germline V gene lookup returns CDR1 SGHVS and CDR2 FQNEAQ. Trimming removed 5 bases from V and 7 bases from J; junction bases left unmatched: 4. Here the CDR3 DNA reads TGTGCCAGCAGCGACACGGGGGGCGGGGAGCTGTTTTTT. Protein sequence: CASSDTGGGELFF.

A note on this clonotype: One base separates it from a far larger clone, so it is likely a read error. The chain employs TRBV7-9 and TRBJ2-1; D unresolved. The germline V and J ends were trimmed by 0 bases and 4 bases, with 4 bases remaining between them. The germline CDR1 and CDR2 sequences are SEHNR and FQNEAQ (reference sequence). This CDR3 region has 13 residues. The CDR3 spells CASSLAQYNEQFF. CDR3 DNA: TGTGCCAGCAGCTTAGCACAGTACAATGAGCAGTTCTTC.

The chain has TRBV5-6 and TRBJ1-2; no reliable D call. V gave up 4 bases and J gave up 6 bases, with 19 bases separating them. CDR1 is SGHDT, CDR2 YYEEEE, per germline. The CDR3 has 15 residues. The CDR3 DNA sequence: TGTGCCAGCAGCCCGCCAGGCTACCCTGTAAATGGCTACACCTTC. It yields the protein CASSPPGYPVNGYTF.

CDR3 sequence: CASSDALGGQGAETQYF. The CDR3 DNA is TGTGCCAGCAGTGATGCGTTAGGAGGACAGGGGGCAGAGACCCAGTACTTC. The rearrangement joins TRBV6-1 to TRBJ2-5, with 11 positions matching TRBD1. Germline assignment: CDR1 MNHNS and CDR2 SASEGT. Trimming cost V 3 bases and J 4 bases; bases outside gene matches: 10. The length of the CDR3 is 17 residues.

This clonotype was observed many times. The J gene is TRBJ2-1, the V gene TRBV7-2; tentatively, D is TRBD2 (6 bases). V shed 6 bases and J shed 7 bases, with 13 bases lying between them. The CDR3 length is 13 residues. Germline assignment: CDR1 SGHTA and CDR2 FQGNSA. The chain's CDR3 is CASRPPGLNEQFF. CDR3 DNA: TGTGCCAGCAGACCACCGGGACTTAATGAGCAGTTCTTC.

This clonotype has a count of ten or more. The chain is built from TRBV12-3 or TRBV12-4 and TRBJ2-7, with D possibly matching TRBD1 (6 bases). Between the trimmed V and J ends, which lost 6 bases and 6 bases, there was a span of 15 bases. The CDR3 covers 13 residues. The DNA of the CDR3 is TGTGCCAGCAGCTTGACAGGAGTGTCCGAGCAGTACTTC. It yields the protein CASSLTGVSEQYF.

The rearrangement joins TRBV12-3 or TRBV12-4 to TRBJ2-7, with TRBD1 as a possible D gene (6 bases). V lost 5 bases to trimming and J lost 2 bases, with 19 bases between them. This CDR3 region has 16 residues. This chain's CDR3 is CASSGQRLGHPYEQYV. For the CDR3, the DNA is TGTGCCAGCAGTGGCCAGAGATTGGGACACCCCTACGAGCAGTACGTC.

The chain is built from TRBV28 and TRBJ2-1; 8 bases match TRBD2. Germline-derived CDR1 and CDR2 are MDHEN and SYDVKM. The CDR3 totals 17 residues. V lost 3 bases and J lost 8; bases outside the gene matches: 15. The CDR3, as DNA: TGTGCCAGCAGTTTTCCGAGTCGGGGGGGCGCGGTGGATGAGCAGTTCTTC. Protein sequence: CASSFPSRGGAVDEQFF.

This clonotype was recorded many times. CDR3 amino acids: CASSRFSGGGRVDTQYF. Written as DNA, the CDR3 is TGTGCCAGCAGCCGTTTTTCTGGCGGGGGGAGGGTAGATACGCAGTATTTT. The chain combines TRBV7-2 with TRBJ2-3, with 8 bases fitting TRBD2. The V gene's germline CDR1 is SGHTA and CDR2 FQGNSA. The CDR3 length is 17 residues. After removal of 5 bases from V and 5 bases from J, the junction contained 15 bases not matched to a gene.

This clonotype was counted only a few times. The chain joins TRBV6-6 to TRBJ2-7; D unresolved. The V and J ends lost 4 bases and 0 bases respectively, with 10 bases between them. Germline V gene data show CDR1 as MNHNY and CDR2 as SVGAGI (reference sequence). The CDR3 has 14 residues. CDR3 sequence (DNA): TGTGCCAGCAGTTGGCGTTATAGCTCCTACGAGCAGTACTTC. This codes for CASSWRYSSYEQYF.

This sequence joins TRBV4-1 and TRBJ2-4, with 9 bases aligning to TRBD1. The V segment lost 3 bases and the J segment 3 bases; nucleotides outside the gene matches: 3. Germline loops: CDR1 MGHRA, CDR2 YSYEKL. The CDR3 covers 15 residues. CDR3 in DNA: TGCGCCAGCAGCCATTGGACAGGGGACAAAAACATTCAGTACTTC. This codes for CASSHWTGDKNIQYF.

This clonotype has more than one count but fewer than ten. V and J are TRBV7-9 and TRBJ2-1; D uncertain. V lost 7 bases, J lost 5 bases, and 24 bases lay in between. The germline gives CDR1 SEHNR, CDR2 FQNEAQ (reference sequence). This CDR3 comprises 17 residues. This CDR3 reads CASIPLNGRVPNNEQFF. CDR3 nucleotide sequence: TGTGCCAGCATCCCACTAAATGGTAGGGTTCCGAACAATGAGCAGTTCTTC.

This clonotype appeared many times. The chain links TRBV7-9 to TRBJ2-5; the D is unclear. Trimming pared 5 bases from V and 4 bases from J, leaving 26 bases between. The CDR3 totals 18 residues. CDR1 SEHNR and CDR2 FQNEAQ come from the germline V gene (reference sequence). Here the CDR3 DNA reads TGTGCCAGCAGCCCGGTGGCCGGCGGAGTAGGAGTGAGAGAGACCCAGTACTTC. This gives the protein CASSPVAGGVGVRETQYF.